Listed below are T cell receptor beta chains from one sample, sequenced in a study of tumor-infiltrating lymphocytes in primary liver carcinoma. TCRdb fed the multiplex PCR reads into MiXCR, producing one record per CDR3 protein. The sample includes 100,000 or so distinct CDR3 sequences, 65% to 75% of them seen just once. Sequenced input: liver tumor tissue from sampling region 2. All receptors come from a woman aged 60-75 years with primary liver carcinoma and hepatitis B virus infection. CDR3s include the opening cysteine and the closing phenylalanine or tryptophan. The D gene is left open where the match is weak. Size is stated for part of the rows, as once, few or many counts, or as a class when the clone is expanded.

clone_size d_call cdr3_length j_call v_call cdr3_nt cdr3_aa
- - 17 TRBJ2-6 TRBV4-1 TGCGCCAGCAGCCGCAGGACGGGGCCCTCTGGGGCCAACGTCCTGACTTTC CASSRRTGPSGANVLTF
- - 15 TRBJ2-1 TRBV15 TGTGCCACCAGCCGAACACTAACAGGGCCGGGTGAGCAGTTCTTC CATSRTLTGPGEQFF
- - 14 TRBJ2-3 TRBV18 TGTGCCAGCTCACCAGGGAAGGGCTCAGATACGCAGTATTTT CASSPGKGSDTQYF
many - 17 TRBJ1-5 TRBV4-1 TGCGCCAGCAGCCATAGAATCCTAACAGGGATCGGTCAGCCCCAGCATTTT CASSHRILTGIGQPQHF
- TRBD2 14 TRBJ2-5 TRBV20-1 TGCAGTGTCAGGCCAGCGGGGTACCAAGGGACCCAGTACTTC CSVRPAGYQGTQYF
few TRBD2 15 TRBJ2-1 TRBV28 TGTGCCAGCAGTTTGGGGGGTAGCGGGAGCCATGAGCAGTTCTTC CASSLGGSGSHEQFF
many TRBD1 13 TRBJ1-1 TRBV6-1 TGTGCCAGCAAGACAGGGATCGACACTGAAGCTTTCTTT CASKTGIDTEAFF
- - 16 TRBJ2-5 TRBV11-2 TGTGCCAGCAGCTACCCCCGTGGTAGCGTGAGAGAGACCCAGTGCTTC CASSYPRGSVRETQCF
- - 19 TRBJ2-7 TRBV6-4 TGTGTCAGCAGTGACTCGATTGAGGTCGGGGTAAGGATCTTCGTCGAGCAGTACTTC CVSSDSIEVGVRIFVEQYF
many - 13 TRBJ2-1 TRBV12-5 TGTGCTAGTGGCCCGCCCTTGGACCCCGAGCAGTTCTTC CASGPPLDPEQFF
- - 14 TRBJ2-7 TRBV6-5 TGTGCCAGCAGAGTGACTATCGGGAATTACGAGCAGTACTTC CASRVTIGNYEQYF
- - 17 TRBJ2-6 TRBV5-1 TGCGCCGGCAACTTCGACAGTGCAAGCTCTGGGGCCAACGTCCTGACTTTC CAGNFDSASSGANVLTF